These T cell receptor beta chains were read from a single sample in a study of blood T cell repertoires in COVID-19. The method was immunoSEQ multiplex PCR; TCRdb's version includes in-frame clones alone and lacks a portion of them. The sample comprises roughly 160,000 clones, approximately 86% of which are singletons, and roughly 8.2% rests with the top ten. Sequenced: peripheral blood. Receptors originate from a man aged 60-69 years with acute or convalescent COVID-19. Each CDR3 is given with its conserved first and last residue. The D gene is left open where the match is weak. Clone size is given for some rows only: seen once, a few or many times, or a class if the clone is expanded.

NA	NA	TRBV27	TRBJ2-1	TGTGCCAGCACCGCGCGGAGGGCCTACAATGAGCAGTTCTTC	CASTARRAYNEQFF
NA	TRBD1	TRBV28	TRBJ1-6	TGTGCCAGCAGTGCGACAGGGAGCTCCTATAATTCACCCCTCCACTTT	CASSATGSSYNSPLHF
NA	NA	TRBV3-1/TRBV3-2	TRBJ2-3	TGTGCCAGCAGCCACCTTCCGGGGACTAGCACAGATACGCAGTATTTT	CASSHLPGTSTDTQYF
NA	TRBD1	TRBV24-1	TRBJ2-5	TGTGCCACCCGTGGACAGGGGGCAGGGACCCAGTACTTC	CATRGQGAGTQYF
NA	NA	TRBV2	TRBJ2-1	TGTGCCAGCAGTGGACTGCACAATGAGCAGTTCTTC	CASSGLHNEQFF
NA	NA	TRBV24-1	TRBJ1-2	TGTGCCACCAGTTTGGGGACTCCCGGTCACTATGGCTACACCTTC	CATSLGTPGHYGYTF
NA	NA	TRBV7-9	TRBJ1-1	TGTGCCAGCAGCGGATGGAGAGCAGGGTCTAACACTGAAGCTTTCTTT	CASSGWRAGSNTEAFF
few	NA	TRBV27	TRBJ2-7	TGTGCCAGCAGTTTATCGTCTGTGGCAGGGGTCCTTCTTACGTTC	CASSLSSVAGVLLTF
NA	NA	TRBV28	TRBJ1-6	TGTGCCAGCAGTTTACGGGCGGGGGGGGTTTATTCACCCCTCCACTTT	CASSLRAGGVYSPLHF
NA	NA	TRBV5-6	TRBJ1-1	TGTGCCAGCAGCCTTAGGGAGTCAGAAGCTTTCTTT	CASSLRESEAFF
NA	NA	TRBV29-1	TRBJ2-7	TGCAGCGTTGTTGGAGATTCCTACGAGCAGTACTTC	CSVVGDSYEQYF
NA	NA	TRBV10-3	TRBJ1-1	TGTGCCATCAGTGCGGTTGGAGGAGGGGTGGTCACTGAAGCTTTCTTT	CAISAVGGGVVTEAFF
NA	TRBD2	TRBV5-1	TRBJ2-2	TGCGCCAGCAGCTTGTATAAAGCGGGAGGGTTCGGCGGGGAGCTGTTTTTT	CASSLYKAGGFGGELFF
NA	NA	TRBV2	TRBJ2-7	TGTGCCAGCAGCGAACAGGGTCTTCCGGGGGACGAGCAGTACTTC	CASSEQGLPGDEQYF
NA	TRBD1	TRBV28	TRBJ2-7	TGTGCCAGCACACCCCGGCACAGGGGGGCTAAGGTCTACGAGCAGTACTTC	CASTPRHRGAKVYEQYF
NA	NA	TRBV5-4	TRBJ2-6	TGTGCCAGCGCGGCCGGGATAGGATCCTCTGGGGCCAACGTCCTGACTTTC	CASAAGIGSSGANVLTF
NA	NA	TRBV2	TRBJ2-7	TGTGCCAGCGGGCGGCAGGGTAGGTCCTACGAGCAGTACTTC	CASGRQGRSYEQYF
few	TRBD2	TRBV18	TRBJ2-7	TGTGCCAGCTCATTGTCCACAGCCCTAGCGGGAGTGAAGGGCGAGCAGTACTTC	CASSLSTALAGVKGEQYF
NA	TRBD1	TRBV2	TRBJ1-1	TGTGCCAGCAGTGGACCGGGACAGGGGGCTTTCTTT	CASSGPGQGAFF
NA	NA	TRBV20-1	TRBJ1-2	TGCAGTGCTACGGAGGATGGCTACACCTTC	CSATEDGYTF
NA	TRBD1	TRBV6-5	TRBJ1-4	TGTGCCAGCAAGAACAGGGGGAATGAAAAACTGTTTTTT	CASKNRGNEKLFF
NA	NA	TRBV19	TRBJ1-2	TGTGCCAGTAGTATAAGGAAAGGGGCCTATGGCTACACCTTC	CASSIRKGAYGYTF
NA	NA	TRBV2	TRBJ2-5	TGTGCCAGCAGTGACCTAGGCGACAGCATATTGTACCAAGAGACCCAGTACTTC	CASSDLGDSILYQETQYF
NA	NA	TRBV18	TRBJ1-4	TGTGCCAGCTCACCAACAGTTAATGAAAAACTGTTTTTT	CASSPTVNEKLFF